One sample yielded the 31 T cell receptor beta chains listed below, sequenced in a study of cytomegalovirus exposure and HLA in healthy donors. The PCR contained 60 Vbeta and 13 Jbeta primers. The table came from immunoSEQ multiplex PCR; TCRdb's copy has only in-frame clones and leaves some out. This sample has more than 140,000 clones, with over 60% found just once. Sequenced sample: PBMCs. Receptor source: a woman in her 30s in good health and CMV-seropositive.

The genes are TRBV6-7 and TRBJ2-7; no reliable D call. TRBV6-7 belongs to the ORF category, with a function that is uncertain. Deletions cut 8 bases from V and 3 bases from J, with 20 bases between. The CDR3 spans 15 residues. Written as DNA, the CDR3 is TGTGCCAGCTCCCCGCGAAGCCCGGGTTGCTACGAGCAGTACTTC. It yields the protein CASSPRSPGCYEQYF.

This clone came up a few times. The rearrangement links TRBV28 to TRBJ1-5; 9 bases are a match to TRBD1. V shed 6 bases and J 2 bases; nucleotides not matched to a gene: 5. The CDR3 sequence is 15 residues long. Germline V gene lookup returns CDR1 MDHEN and CDR2 SYDVKM. CDR3: CASRGTGIGNQPQHF. The CDR3 region has the DNA TGTGCCAGCAGAGGGACAGGGATAGGCAATCAGCCCCAGCATTTT. The complete variable domain, with remaining parts taken from reference TRBV28 and TRBJ1-5, reads DVKVTQSSRYLVKRTGEKVFLECVQDMDHENMFWYRQDPGLGLRLIYFSYDVKMKEKGDIPEGYSVSREKKERFSLILESASTNQTSMYLCASRGTGIGNQPQHFGDGTRLSIL.

The chain's CDR3 is CASSLGGRGEQYF. The CDR3 bases are TGTGCCAGCAGCTTAGGGGGTAGGGGTGAGCAGTACTTC. This chain links TRBV7-8 with TRBJ2-7; D might be TRBD1 (5 bases). CDR1 and CDR2 from the germline V gene are SGHVS and FQNEAQ. V gave up 1 base and J gave up 7 bases, with 11 bases separating them. The CDR3 runs 13 residues.

This chain joins TRBV5-1 and TRBJ2-7; perhaps TRBD2 as D (7 bases). Germline V gives CDR1 SGHRS, CDR2 YFSETQ. The germline V and J ends were trimmed by 4 bases and 5 bases, with 19 bases remaining between them. The CDR3 has 15 residues. The CDR3, as DNA: TGCGCCAGCAGCATACAGGGAGGGAAAGACGACGAGCAGTACTTC. Its protein is CASSIQGGKDDEQYF.

The V call is TRBV10-2, the J call TRBJ1-2; 8 nucleotides align to TRBD1. The junction had 8 bases not matched to a gene; V was cut back by 6 bases and J by 5 bases. Germline lookup yields CDR1 WSHSY and CDR2 SAAADI. The CDR3 has 14 amino acids. Here the CDR3 DNA reads TGCGCCAGCAGCCAGGGGGCGCAAGGGTATGGCTACACCTTC. Translating it yields CASSQGAQGYGYTF.

This clone was seen a few times. The chain links TRBV5-1 to TRBJ2-3, with D possibly being TRBD2 (7 bases). V lost 1 base to trimming and J lost 2 bases, with 14 bases between them. This CDR3 has 16 amino acids. The germline gives CDR1 SGHRS, CDR2 YFSETQ. The CDR3 loop reads CASSLWGAGDTDTQYF. As DNA, the CDR3 is TGCGCCAGCAGCTTGTGGGGGGCGGGAGACACAGATACGCAGTATTTT.

This clone was observed a handful of times. The gene calls are TRBV10-1 and TRBJ2-1; 10 nucleotides line up with TRBD2. V lost 0 bases to trimming and J lost 1 base; unmatched junction nucleotides: 3. The CDR3 contains 17 residues. The germline CDR1 and CDR2 sequences are WNHNN and SYGVQD (reference sequence). The CDR3 DNA is TGCGCCAGCAGTGAGTCTAGCGGGAGGACTTCCTACAATGAGCAGTTCTTC. Residues: CASSESSGRTSYNEQFF.

The chain has TRBV10-3 and TRBJ1-1; 12 bases line up with TRBD1. The germline V gene encodes CDR1 ENHRY and CDR2 SYGVKD. This CDR3 is built from 16 residues. Trimming took 3 bases from V and 3 from J; bases not matched to a gene: 5. The CDR3 DNA reads as TGTGCCATCAGTGATGGGACAGGGGGCGCGGACACTGAAGCTTTCTTT. This sequence encodes CAISDGTGGADTEAFF.

The gene calls are TRBV19 and TRBJ1-3; no firm D call. This CDR3 is 13 amino acids long. Germline-derived CDR1 and CDR2 are LNHDA and SQIVND (reference sequence). Between the trimmed V and J ends, which lost 7 bases and 14 bases, there was a span of 21 bases. In DNA form, the CDR3 reads TGTGCCAGTAACCATCAGACGGCCCCTAGACTATATTTT. Translation gives CASNHQTAPRLYF.

The chain is built from TRBV4-1 and TRBJ1-2, with D unresolved. CDR3 length: 15 residues. Looked up from germline, CDR1 is MGHRA and CDR2 is YSYEKL. Trimming removed 2 bases from V and 4 bases from J, with 14 bases in between. DNA for the CDR3: TGCGCCAGCAGCCAACCTACCCAATTGATCTATGGCTACACCTTC. Its translation: CASSQPTQLIYGYTF.

This clone was seen a few times. This chain joins TRBV7-9 and TRBJ2-7, with TRBD1 as a possible D gene (5 bases). The germline CDR1 and CDR2 sequences are SEHNR and FQNEAQ (reference sequence). The CDR3 is 14 amino acids. The germline V and J ends were trimmed by 5 bases and 6 bases, with 17 bases remaining between them. The CDR3: CASSPRLGAAEQYF. CDR3 bases: TGTGCCAGCAGCCCTAGGCTTGGGGCTGCCGAGCAGTACTTC.

The chain uses TRBV7-6 and TRBJ2-5; 8 positions match TRBD2. Germline V gives CDR1 SGHVS, CDR2 FNYEAQ. Trimming cost V 0 bases and J 5 bases; bases outside gene matches: 11. The length of the CDR3 is 17 residues. The CDR3 DNA reads TGTGCCAGCAGCTTAGCGGGCGGGGGGCGTGGGAAGGAGACCCAGTACTTC. Encoded protein: CASSLAGGGRGKETQYF.

The rearrangement joins TRBV15 to TRBJ2-2; TRBD2 aligns across 12 bases. The V segment lost 1 base and the J segment 6 bases; nucleotides outside the gene matches: 6. This CDR3 has 17 residues. Germline CDR1 and CDR2: LNHNV and YYDKDF (reference sequence). Here the CDR3 reads CATSRGASGRGPGELFF. CDR3 bases: TGTGCCACCAGCAGAGGGGCTAGCGGGAGGGGACCCGGGGAGCTGTTTTTT.

DNA for the CDR3: TGTGCCAGCAGTGAAGTAGCGGGGAGCACAGATACGCAGTATTTT. Amino acids: CASSEVAGSTDTQYF. The gene calls are TRBV6-1 and TRBJ2-3; 8 nucleotides align to TRBD2. V lost 1 base and J lost 0; bases outside the gene matches: 0. Germline V lookup: CDR1 MNHNS, CDR2 SASEGT. This CDR3 contains 15 residues.

V is TRBV14 and J is TRBJ1-1, with TRBD1 as a possible D gene (6 bases). This CDR3 has 14 residues. Germline V gene sequence: CDR1 SGHDN, CDR2 FVKESK. Trimming took 3 bases from V and 6 from J, leaving 14 bases between them. The CDR3 loop is CASSQRTQGSEAFF. CDR3 DNA sequence: TGTGCCAGCAGCCAGAGGACCCAGGGGTCTGAAGCTTTCTTT.

This sequence joins TRBV19 and TRBJ1-4; TRBD1 is a possible D gene (6 bases). There are 14 residues in the CDR3. Germline V CDR1 and CDR2: LNHDA, SQIVND (reference sequence). Trimming removed 7 bases at V and 8 bases at J, with 17 bases between. The CDR3 bases are TGTGCCAGTACCCTGGGGGGGGGCCGGGAAAAACTGTTTTTT. Protein product: CASTLGGGREKLFF.

A word on this clone: At one of its ends the junction is not consistent with the germline gene, which may arise from a read error. The chain is built from TRBV7-9 and TRBJ2-7; 7 positions match TRBD2. The CDR3 spans 15 residues. Per the germline V gene, CDR1 is SEHNR and CDR2 is FQNEAQ (reference sequence). The CDR3 sequence: CASGPIAGNPYGQYF. CDR3 in DNA: TGTGCCAGCGGTCCTATAGCGGGTAACCCCTACGGGCAGTACTTC.

The chain combines TRBV6-4 with TRBJ2-2; 9 positions agree with TRBD2. Germline-derived CDR1 and CDR2 are MRHNA and SNTAGT. The CDR3 is made up of 15 amino acids. V dropped 3 bases and J dropped 4; count of bases not matched to a gene: 3. CDR3 sequence (DNA): TGTGCCAGCAGTGAGGCGGGGGGGTCCACCGGGGAGCTGTTTTTT. Its translation: CASSEAGGSTGELFF.

This chain connects TRBV21-1 to TRBJ2-3; the D call TRBD1 from the table was never checked on the DNA. TRBV21-1 is labeled a pseudogene. There are 18 residues in the CDR3. The CDR3 is CASSNRDRFILTTDTQYF. In DNA form, the CDR3 reads TGTGCCAGCAGCAACCGGGACAGGTTCATCCTTACCACAGATACGCAGTATTTT.

The rearrangement uses TRBV29-1 and TRBJ1-3; perhaps TRBD1 as D (5 bases). This CDR3 has 14 residues. Looked up from germline, CDR1 is SQVTM and CDR2 is ANQGSEA. Trimming removed 7 bases from V and 1 base from J, with 14 bases in between. The CDR3 loop is CSADPGRSGNTIYF. The CDR3 DNA follows: TGCAGCGCGGACCCAGGGAGGTCTGGAAACACCATATATTTT.

This chain connects TRBV9 to TRBJ2-5; weak D call: TRBD1 (5 bases). The CDR3 length is 14 residues. V gave up 0 bases and J gave up 5 bases, with 11 bases separating them. Germline V CDR1 and CDR2: SGDLS, YYNGEE. The DNA for the CDR3 is TGTGCCAGCAGCGTAGAAACAGGCTCGGAGACCCAGTACTTC. Translation: CASSVETGSETQYF.

The chain has TRBV19 and TRBJ1-1; D possibly corresponds to TRBD1 (5 bases). The CDR3 has 15 amino acids. Trimming took 0 bases from V and 0 from J, leaving 8 bases between them. Per germline, CDR1 LNHDA and CDR2 SQIVND (reference sequence). The CDR3 DNA follows: TGTGCCAGTAGTATAGAGGGACTCATGAACACTGAAGCTTTCTTT. It translates to CASSIEGLMNTEAFF.

As regards this clone: Distinct nucleotide sequences in the sample also encode this CDR3. This chain joins TRBV5-4 and TRBJ2-3; 10 bases align to TRBD2. Unmatched junction bases numbered 3, after V lost 0 bases and J lost 2 bases. This CDR3 contains 16 residues. CDR1 and CDR2 (germline): SGHNT, YYREEE (reference sequence). The CDR3 sequence: CASSLGLAGVTDTQYF. CDR3 DNA: TGTGCCAGCAGCTTGGGTCTAGCGGGAGTCACAGATACGCAGTATTTT.

The V gene is TRBV5-4, the J gene TRBJ2-7; 8 positions match TRBD2. The CDR3 extends over 16 amino acids. CDR1 is SGHNT, CDR2 YYREEE, per germline (reference sequence). V was clipped by 2 bases and J by 5 bases; unmatched bases: 12. CDR3 residues: CASSFPGRAPPDEQYF. The CDR3 DNA reads as TGTGCCAGCAGCTTTCCCGGGAGGGCCCCCCCGGACGAGCAGTACTTC.

The chain employs TRBV10-1 and TRBJ2-1; TRBD2 might be the D (6 bases). V was pared by 0 bases and J by 4 bases, with 10 bases between. Germline loops: CDR1 WNHNN, CDR2 SYGVQD (reference sequence). This CDR3 contains 15 residues. In DNA form, the CDR3 reads TGCGCCAGCAGTGAGTCGGGCGGGGATTACAATGAGCAGTTCTTC. Translation: CASSESGGDYNEQFF.

This clone was counted once. The CDR3 reads CASSLTGETYEQYF. CDR3 sequence (DNA): TGTGCCAGCAGTTTAACGGGGGAGACCTACGAGCAGTACTTC. The chain uses TRBV27 and TRBJ2-7; a possible D gene is TRBD2 (6 bases). The CDR3 covers 14 residues. V lost 2 bases, J lost 2 bases, and 10 bases lay in between. CDR1 is MNHEY, CDR2 SMNVEV, per germline (reference sequence).

The chain is built from TRBV27 and TRBJ1-1, with D maybe TRBD1 (5 bases). Germline loops: CDR1 MNHEY, CDR2 SMNVEV (reference sequence). This CDR3 contains 11 residues. The V and J ends lost 8 bases and 6 bases respectively, with 10 bases between them. CDR3 loop: CASFSGAEAFF. DNA of the CDR3: TGTGCCAGCTTCTCGGGGGCTGAAGCTTTCTTT.

This clone has just a few counts. Other DNA sequences in this specimen translate into the identical CDR3. The chain links TRBV5-1 to TRBJ2-7, with 12 bases matching TRBD1. This CDR3 has 14 amino acids. V gave up 3 bases and J gave up 4 bases; unmatched junction bases: 2. The germline V gene has CDR1 SGHRS and CDR2 YFSETQ. The CDR3 is CASSSGQGAYEQYF. CDR3 in DNA: TGCGCCAGCAGCTCGGGACAGGGGGCTTACGAGCAGTACTTC.

This chain joins TRBV2 and TRBJ1-2; 12 positions match TRBD1. This CDR3 is 15 amino acids long. V was clipped by 8 bases and J by 7 bases; unmatched bases: 11. Germline assignment: CDR1 SNHLY and CDR2 FYNNEI. The CDR3 loop reads CASGSGTGGDSGYTF. The CDR3 DNA reads TGTGCCAGCGGATCCGGGACAGGGGGCGATAGTGGCTACACCTTC.

This clone occurred a few times. The rearrangement links TRBV15 to TRBJ2-1; 12 positions agree with TRBD2. Germline CDR1 reads LNHNV; CDR2 reads YYDKDF (reference sequence). Trimming at V came to 8 bases and at J to 9 bases, leaving 5 bases not matched to a gene. The CDR3 length is 13 residues. CDR3 sequence (DNA): TGTGCCACCGCCTCGGGACTAGCGGGTGAGCAGTTCTTC. Its protein is CATASGLAGEQFF.

The chain is built from TRBV2 and TRBJ1-1; 7 nucleotides agree with TRBD1. Germline assignment: CDR1 SNHLY and CDR2 FYNNEI. The CDR3 contains 15 residues. The V gene end was trimmed by 0 bases and the J gene end by 0 bases; junction bases not matched to a gene: 1. The CDR3 DNA reads as TGTGCCAGCAGTGAAGCGACAGGGCTGAACACTGAAGCTTTCTTT. Encoded protein: CASSEATGLNTEAFF. The whole variable domain, remainder taken from reference TRBV2 and TRBJ1-1, is EPEVTQTPSHQVTQMGQEVILRCVPISNHLYFYWYRQILGQKVEFLVSFYNNEISEKSEIFDDQFSVERPDGSNFTLKIRSTKLEDSAMYFCASSEATGLNTEAFFGQGTRLTVV.